This T cell receptor (beta chain) originates from a study of blood T cell repertoires in COVID-19. Overall study context: Samples of COVID-19 (acute and convalescent) were obtained from the United States, Italy and Spain.

The repertoire was sequenced with immunoSEQ multiplex PCR; TCRdb's copy has only in-frame clones and lacks some. The data contain approximately 170,000 clones, roughly nine tenths of them singletons. Seattle patients were enrolled during active infection and followed longitudinally. CDR1 and CDR2 from the germline V gene are SGHAT and FQNNGV. The CDR3 runs to 14 residues. Trimming cost V 5 bases and J 0 bases; bases outside gene matches: 4. This clonotype was sampled from a woman aged 55-69 years with COVID-19, enrolled during active disease. This chain joins TRBV11-2 and TRBJ2-7; 7 positions agree with TRBD1. Sequenced: peripheral blood. This CDR3 is CASSSRDSSYEQYF. The CDR3 nucleotides are TGTGCCAGCAGCAGCCGGGACAGCTCCTACGAGCAGTACTTC.